This T cell receptor beta chain was observed in a study of control samples from healthy donors and cancer patients. The repertoire was sequenced with immunoSEQ multiplex PCR; TCRdb's copy has only in-frame clones and lacks some. The sample shows 100,000 to 120,000 clones, around 87% of them seen only once. Per the germline V gene, CDR1 is SQVTM and CDR2 is ANQGSEA. The germline V and J ends were trimmed by 7 bases and 8 bases, with 15 bases remaining between them. The CDR3 totals 12 residues. This clonotype originated in a woman aged 55-69 years with lung cancer. Sequences were obtained from PBMCs. The chain uses TRBV29-1 and TRBJ2-1; D uncertain. CDR3 protein: CSGRASTHEQFF. As DNA, the CDR3 is TGCAGCGGCCGGGCCTCGACACATGAGCAGTTCTTC.